Detailed here is one T cell receptor (beta chain). J was trimmed by 8 bases and V by 9 bases; bases with no gene match: 9. Per germline, CDR1 WNHNN and CDR2 SYGVQD (reference sequence). This CDR3 has 15 residues. Method: immunoSEQ multiplex PCR; TCRdb's copy keeps in-frame clones and lacks some. The data show about 100,000 clones, over 85% seen once. The record originates from a study of cytomegalovirus exposure and HLA in healthy donors. This chain uses TRBV10-1 with TRBJ2-1, with 14 bases fitting TRBD2. The receptor comes from a young woman in good health and CMV-seronegative. The sequenced material came from PBMCs. This CDR3 is CASAPGTSGSDEQFF. Here the CDR3 DNA reads TGCGCCAGTGCGCCCGGGACTAGCGGGAGCGATGAGCAGTTCTTC.